The rows below give T cell receptor beta chains drawn from one sample of a study of shared clonotypes between healthy human individuals. Sequencing used immunoSEQ multiplex PCR; TCRdb keeps in-frame clones, though not all of them. The data show 2,500,000 or so clones, 80% to 95% seen once. Material for sequencing was naive CD4+ T cells from PBMCs. These receptors all stem from a man between 18 and 29 years old in good health. Some clones in this sample may be carry-over from other donors' samples. Each CDR3 is given with its conserved first and last residue. The D gene is left open where the match is weak. Clone size appears in some rows only: once, few, many, or a class for an expanded clone.

j_call clone_size d_call v_call cdr3_nt cdr3_aa
TRBJ2-4 NA NA TRBV9 TGTGCCAGCAGCGAAAACAGGGTAGAGGAAGCCAAAAACATTCAGTACTTC CASSENRVEEAKNIQYF
TRBJ1-6 NA NA TRBV30 TGTGCCTGGAGTGTATCGGGGAGCTCCTATAATTCACCCCTCCACTTT CAWSVSGSSYNSPLHF
TRBJ2-7 NA TRBD1 TRBV30 TGTGCCTGGGCCGGGACAGAGGTGTGGGAGCAGTACTTC CAWAGTEVWEQYF
TRBJ2-1 NA NA TRBV6-5 TGTGCCAGCAGTCGGCCATTTCAGGGGAATGAGCAGTTCTTC CASSRPFQGNEQFF
TRBJ2-5 NA TRBD1 TRBV27 TGTGCCAGCAGGGGGGACAGACAAGAGACCCAGTACTTC CASRGDRQETQYF
TRBJ1-2 once TRBD1 TRBV9 TGTGCCAGCAGCCTTCAAGCAGGGGGCCGCTATGGCTACACCTTC CASSLQAGGRYGYTF
TRBJ1-2 NA NA TRBV19 TGTGCCAGTAGGGAGACAGATCTTAAGTACTATGGCTACACCTTC CASRETDLKYYGYTF
TRBJ1-2 NA NA TRBV19 TGTGCCAGTAGTATTCAGGGGAGGAACTATGGCTACACCTTC CASSIQGRNYGYTF
TRBJ2-2 NA NA TRBV18 TGTGCCAGCTCACCATTGGGGACCGGGGAGCTGTTTTTT CASSPLGTGELFF
TRBJ2-2 NA TRBD2 TRBV30 TGTGCCTGGAGGGGACTAGCGGGAGGGTTCAACACCGGGGAGCTGTTTTTT CAWRGLAGGFNTGELFF
TRBJ2-7 NA NA TRBV9 TGTGCCAGCAGCCCCCGCGGTTGGGCAGGGGGGGCCTACGAGCAGTACTTC CASSPRGWAGGAYEQYF
TRBJ1-1 NA TRBD1 TRBV5-1 TGCGCCAGCAGCTTCCGGGACAGTTTGAACACTGAAGCTTTCTTT CASSFRDSLNTEAFF
TRBJ2-7 once NA TRBV21-1 TGTGCCAGCAGCAAAACTCCGGCGACGGGGACCTACGAGCAGTACTTC CASSKTPATGTYEQYF
TRBJ2-3 NA NA TRBV19 TGTGCCAGTAGTAAACAAGCGTCTAGCACAGATACGCAGTATTTT CASSKQASSTDTQYF
TRBJ2-3 NA NA TRBV2 TGTGCCAGCAGTGTCGTTAGCGGAAGCACAGATACGCAGTATTTT CASSVVSGSTDTQYF
TRBJ2-2 NA NA TRBV11-2 TGTGCCAGCGCCTACGGGAGGAACACCGGGGAGCTGTTTTTT CASAYGRNTGELFF
TRBJ2-3 NA NA TRBV10-1 TGCGCCAGCACACGGGAGACGCCAGATACGCAGTATTTT CASTRETPDTQYF
TRBJ1-1 NA TRBD1 TRBV18 TGTGCCAGCTCACCGGGACAGAGTTCTGAAGCTTTCTTT CASSPGQSSEAFF
TRBJ1-4 NA TRBD1 TRBV28 TGTGCCAGCAGTTCCCTAGGCGACAGGGGAGGTGAAAAACTGTTTTTT CASSSLGDRGGEKLFF
TRBJ2-1 NA NA TRBV9 TGTGCCAGCAGCGTTACACAGGGTTGGAATGAGCAGTTCTTC CASSVTQGWNEQFF
TRBJ1-1 NA NA TRBV29-1 TGCAGCGTTGATAATTCAGGGGCTAACACTGAAGCTTTCTTT CSVDNSGANTEAFF
TRBJ1-4 NA NA TRBV7-9 TGTGCCAGCAGCTTAGTGGGAGTTCGGGAAAAACTGTTTTTT CASSLVGVREKLFF
TRBJ1-2 NA NA TRBV7-9 TGTGCCAGCAGCTTAAGGGCGGTCCGGAACTATGGCTACACCTTC CASSLRAVRNYGYTF
TRBJ2-1 NA NA TRBV29-1 TGCAGCGTTGAATCTAGCTCCTACAATGAGCAGTTCTTC CSVESSSYNEQFF
TRBJ2-1 NA TRBD2 TRBV9 TGTGCCAGCAGCGCCCGGGGAGGGTCCTACAATGAGCAGTTCTTC CASSARGGSYNEQFF
TRBJ1-1 NA NA TRBV11-3 TGTGCCAGCAGCAGGGGGAACACTGAAGCTTTCTTT CASSRGNTEAFF
TRBJ2-7 NA TRBD2 TRBV18 TGTGCCAGCTCGGAGGGACTAGCGGTTTCCGAGCAGTACTTC CASSEGLAVSEQYF
TRBJ2-1 once NA TRBV28 TGTGCCAGCCAGGTCAGGGAGGATGGCGAGCAGTTCTTC CASQVREDGEQFF
TRBJ2-5 NA NA TRBV7-3 TGTGCCAGCAGCTTAATACCGGGGTACCAAGAGACCCAGTACTTC CASSLIPGYQETQYF
TRBJ2-7 once TRBD2 TRBV7-8 TGTGCCAGCAGCTTAGCTAGCGGGAGTGACGAGCAGTACTTC CASSLASGSDEQYF
TRBJ2-7 NA NA TRBV4-1 TGCGCCAGCAGCCAAGGTTGGCGGCGATCGCCCTACGAGCAGTACTTC CASSQGWRRSPYEQYF
TRBJ2-1 NA TRBD2 TRBV27 TGTGCCAGCATGGTTACTAGCGGGATTTTTGAGCAGTTCTTC CASMVTSGIFEQFF
TRBJ1-1 NA TRBD1 TRBV5-6 TGTGCCAGCAGCGGCCGGGACAGGGGTGCAACTGAAGCTTTCTTT CASSGRDRGATEAFF
TRBJ1-5 few NA TRBV6-6 TGTGCCAGCAGGACGGGCAATCAGCCCCAGCATTTT CASRTGNQPQHF
TRBJ1-1 NA NA TRBV19 TGTGCCAGTATTGAGAGAGGAGGGACTGAAGCTTTCTTT CASIERGGTEAFF
TRBJ2-5 once TRBD2 TRBV5-4 TGTGCCAGCAGCGTCCGGACTAGCGGTCAAGAGACCCAGTACTTC CASSVRTSGQETQYF
TRBJ1-3 NA NA TRBV30 TGTGCCTGGAGTAAAGGGAGGGGAAACACCATATATTTT CAWSKGRGNTIYF
TRBJ1-1 NA NA TRBV29-1 TGCAGCGTTGGGAAAAGCCCGGGGCTTGAAGCTTTCTTT CSVGKSPGLEAFF
TRBJ2-5 NA NA TRBV11-2 TGTGCCAGCAGCCCGGACGGGGGACCAGAGACCCAGTACTTC CASSPDGGPETQYF
TRBJ2-3 NA TRBD2 TRBV28 TGTGCCAGCAGTTTATCCAATTTAGCGGGGGGCACAGATACGCAGTATTTT CASSLSNLAGGTDTQYF
TRBJ2-2 NA TRBD2 TRBV5-1 TGCGCCAGCAGCCCCAGCGGGAGTAGGGCCGGGGAGCTGTTTTTT CASSPSGSRAGELFF
TRBJ1-3 NA TRBD1 TRBV11-3 TGTGCCAGCAGCCCAGGGACAGGGAGACCTGGAAACACCATATATTTT CASSPGTGRPGNTIYF
TRBJ2-7 NA TRBD1 TRBV6-1 TGTGCCAGCAGGCAGGGGGCGATCTACGAGCAGTACTTC CASRQGAIYEQYF
TRBJ1-1 NA NA TRBV15 TGTGCCACCAGCAGAGATTTTGGGGGCACTGAAGCTTTCTTT CATSRDFGGTEAFF
TRBJ1-2 once NA TRBV10-3 TGTGCCATCAGTGAGTCGGCAGCGAGGAGCTATGGCTACACCTTC CAISESAARSYGYTF
TRBJ1-1 NA NA TRBV29-1 TGCAGCGTTGACAGGGGTTTTCAGTTAATGAACACTGAAGCTTTCTTT CSVDRGFQLMNTEAFF
TRBJ2-7 NA NA TRBV5-1 TGCGCCAGCAGCTTGGGCAGAGACTCCTACGAGCAGTACTTC CASSLGRDSYEQYF
TRBJ2-3 NA NA TRBV5-1 TGCGCCAGCAGCTTTACAGGCGGCCTGCCCACAGATACGCAGTATTTT CASSFTGGLPTDTQYF
TRBJ2-7 NA NA TRBV5-8 TGTGCCAGCCATGACAGCGATCCCTACGAGCAGTACTTC CASHDSDPYEQYF
TRBJ2-1 NA NA TRBV5-1 TGCGCCAGCAGCGAGAACCCCCTTCTCGTCTCCCCCTACAATGAGCAGTTCTTC CASSENPLLVSPYNEQFF
TRBJ1-5 NA NA TRBV18 TGTGCCAGCTCACCTTCAACGGGACCGACCCCCCAGCCCCAGCATTTT CASSPSTGPTPQPQHF
TRBJ1-2 NA TRBD1 TRBV19 TGTGCCAGTAGTATAGCCCCCCGACAGGGAGATAGAGGCTACACCTTC CASSIAPRQGDRGYTF